This T cell receptor (beta chain) is drawn from a study of vaccination and CD4 T cells after COVID-19. This clonotype has just a few counts. Its antigen is still unknown. Documented treatment: roughly 11-day PBMC culture with coronavirus spike peptide pools or control peptides (ViraFEST assay). Trimming removed 2 bases at V and 3 bases at J, with 1 base between. Germline V gene sequence: CDR1 SGHTA, CDR2 FQGNSA. This CDR3 region has 11 residues. Cultured CD4+ T-cell DNA underwent Oncomine TCR Beta short-read sequencing. A single record per CDR3 protein comes from TCRdb applying MiXCR to the PCR reads. The data contain roughly 13,000 distinct CDR3 sequences, 52% of them singletons.

The sample consisted of CD4+ T cells from blood, cultured in vitro. The origin of this receptor is a human donor who had recovered from COVID-19. The chain joins TRBV7-2 to TRBJ1-1, with no clear D. This CDR3 is CASSLYTEAFF. CDR3 nucleotides: TGTGCCAGCAGCTTATACACTGAAGCTTTCTTT.